The present entry profiles one T cell receptor (beta chain) with its context. Germline V lookup: CDR1 MNHEY, CDR2 SMNVEV (reference sequence). The CDR3 has 13 amino acids. The V end lost 8 bases, the J end lost 0 bases, and 11 bases lay between the germline ends. This entry comes from a study of T cell repertoires in cytomegalovirus infection. Study information: Shared public TCR beta signatures pointed to both CMV infection and a matching HLA type.

One entry per CDR3 protein results from TCRdb running MiXCR on the reads. The repertoire has some 700,000 distinct CDR3 sequences, roughly a third of them found once; the top ten carry about 2.8%. The sequenced sample consisted of PBMCs. The chain joins TRBV27 to TRBJ2-7, with no clear D. The receptor comes from a human donor in good health (CMV status not recorded). Some clones in this sample may be carry-over from other donors' samples. In DNA, the CDR3 is TGTGCCAGCTCGGTGGCAGACTCCTACGAGCAGTACTTC. This translates into CASSVADSYEQYF.